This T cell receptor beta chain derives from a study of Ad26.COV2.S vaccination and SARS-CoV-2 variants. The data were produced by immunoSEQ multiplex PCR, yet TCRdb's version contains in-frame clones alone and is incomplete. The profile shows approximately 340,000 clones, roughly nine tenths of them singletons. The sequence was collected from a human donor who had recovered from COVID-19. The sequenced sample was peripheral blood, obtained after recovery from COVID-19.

CDR3 nucleotide sequence: TGTGCCAGCAGCTTCCTGGACGGGCTTACTGAAGCTTTCTTT. Translated: CASSFLDGLTEAFF. The J gene is TRBJ1-1, the V gene TRBV9; no clear D gene. The CDR3 consists of 14 residues. The ends were cut back, 4 bases at V and 5 bases at J, with 15 bases in the middle. The germline CDR1 and CDR2 sequences are SGDLS and YYNGEE.